This passage covers 30 T cell receptor beta chains from one sample sequenced in a study of T cell responses to AZD1222 COVID-19 vaccine. Clones were sequenced by immunoSEQ multiplex PCR, and TCRdb holds only the in-frame ones, with some missing. This table has about 180,000 clones, 80% to 90% appearing once. The starting material was peripheral blood, obtained 28 days after the second AZD1222 dose. The receptors were gathered from an adult who received the AZD1222 COVID-19 vaccine.

This clone was seen a few times. The chain employs TRBV7-8 and TRBJ1-5; possibly TRBD1 for D (5 bases). The V gene lost 5 bases and the J gene lost 2 bases, with 13 bases spanning the gap. The germline gives CDR1 SGHVS, CDR2 FQNEAQ. CDR3 length: 15 residues. CDR3 DNA: TGTGCCAGCAGCGGTCAGGGATTCGGCAATCAGCCCCAGCATTTT. Protein: CASSGQGFGNQPQHF.

As for this clone: The junction departs from germline at one end; a sequencing error may be responsible. V usage is TRBV27 and J usage is TRBJ2-2; 14 bases match TRBD2. The germline V gene has CDR1 MNHEY and CDR2 SMNVEV (reference sequence). The CDR3 extends over 18 amino acids. CDR3 DNA: TGTGCCAGCAGCTTATCCGGGACTAGCGGGGGCGACACCGGGGAGCTGTTTTTT. Its translation: CASSLSGTSGGDTGELFF.

The V and J genes are TRBV3-1 (or the pseudogene TRBV3-2) and TRBJ2-1; a weak D match, TRBD2 (5 bases). Germline lookup yields CDR1 LGHDT and CDR2 YNNKEL (reference sequence). V lost 0 bases, J lost 9 bases, and 15 bases lay in between. The CDR3 is 15 amino acids. The CDR3 DNA reads TGTGCCAGCAGCCAAGATCCAGGTAGAGGAGGTGAGCAGTTCTTC. As protein: CASSQDPGRGGEQFF.

V and J are TRBV4-2 and TRBJ2-7; TRBD1 matches at 9 bases. Germline V gene sequence: CDR1 LGHNA, CDR2 YNFKEQ. J gave up 3 bases and V 1 base, and 1 base lay outside the gene matches. The CDR3 spans 14 residues. CDR3 DNA sequence: TGTGCCAGCAGCCAAGGGACAGGGGACTACGAGCAGTACTTC. Translated, it gives CASSQGTGDYEQYF.

The chain has TRBV5-1 and TRBJ2-4; TRBD2 agrees at 7 bases. V shed 2 bases, J shed 5 bases, and the junction held 4 bases outside the gene matches. Germline V gene lookup returns CDR1 SGHRS and CDR2 YFSETQ. CDR3 length equals 14 residues. CDR3 protein: CASSLRAGENIQYF. The CDR3 DNA sequence: TGCGCCAGCAGCTTAAGGGCGGGGGAAAACATTCAGTACTTC.

The rearrangement uses TRBV29-1 and TRBJ1-2; 12 nucleotides line up with TRBD1. Germline loops: CDR1 SQVTM, CDR2 ANQGSEA. The CDR3 covers 12 residues. The ends lost 5 bases at V and 12 bases at J; junction bases unmatched: 7. The CDR3 region has the DNA TGCAGCGTTCGACCGGGACAGGGGGCCAACACCTTC. Encoded protein: CSVRPGQGANTF.

The chain has TRBV6-5 and TRBJ2-7; weak D call: TRBD1 (6 bases). The CDR3 consists of 12 residues. V was cut by 6 bases and J by 4 bases, with 10 bases left in between. Germline CDR1 is MNHEY and CDR2 is SVGAGI. CDR3 nucleotides: TGTGCCAGCAGAGGACAGTGGTACGAGCAGTACTTC. Protein product: CASRGQWYEQYF.

The gene calls are TRBV5-5 and TRBJ2-7, with D possibly being TRBD1 (6 bases). Germline V gene sequence: CDR1 SGHKS, CDR2 YYEKEE (reference sequence). Trimming took 1 base from V and 7 from J, leaving 15 bases between them. This CDR3 is built from 14 residues. The DNA of the CDR3 is TGTGCCAGCAGCTTGTCCCCACAGGGTGGGGAGCAGTACTTC. This translates into CASSLSPQGGEQYF.

CDR3 DNA: TGTGCCAGCAGTTACGATGGCAATCAGCCCCAGCATTTT. Protein product: CASSYDGNQPQHF. This sequence joins TRBV6-4 and TRBJ1-5; D not resolved. Germline CDR1 and CDR2: MRHNA and SNTAGT. The length of the CDR3 is 13 residues. V lost 5 bases, J lost 2 bases, and 7 bases lay in between.

This chain joins TRBV19 and TRBJ1-5; TRBD1 is a possible D gene (5 bases). This CDR3 region has 14 residues. In germline, CDR1 is LNHDA, CDR2 SQIVND (reference sequence). Trimming shortened V by 6 bases and J by 5 bases, and 14 bases separated the two germline ends. The CDR3 protein is CASRPPGGDQPQHF. The CDR3 nucleotides read TGTGCCAGTAGACCCCCCGGGGGGGATCAGCCCCAGCATTTT.

In regard to this clone: One junction end does not reproduce the germline sequence, and a read error may be involved. The chain has TRBV15 and TRBJ2-7; the D gene is possibly TRBD2 (7 bases). The CDR3 covers 15 residues. Per the germline V gene, CDR1 is LNHNV and CDR2 is YYDKDF (reference sequence). CDR3: CATSRDGGGRGEGNF. CDR3 DNA: TGTGCCACCAGCAGAGACGGCGGGGGCCGGGGGGAAGGGAACTTC.

This chain links TRBV6-6 with TRBJ1-2; D gene ambiguous. Deletions cut 2 bases from V and 6 bases from J, with 10 bases between. The CDR3 is 13 amino acids. Germline-derived CDR1 and CDR2 are MNHNY and SVGAGI (reference sequence). The CDR3: CASSYDISNGYTF. CDR3 coding DNA: TGTGCCAGCAGTTACGACATCTCGAATGGCTACACCTTC.

This clone was seen more than once but under ten times. V and J are TRBV6-5 and TRBJ1-1, with 7 bases aligning to TRBD1. V dropped 6 bases and J dropped 0; count of bases not matched to a gene: 4. Per germline, CDR1 MNHEY and CDR2 SVGAGI. The CDR3 has 14 residues. DNA for the CDR3: TGTGCCAGCAGAACAGGGGATATGAACACTGAAGCTTTCTTT. Translation gives CASRTGDMNTEAFF.

This clone was observed once. V usage is TRBV19 and J usage is TRBJ1-1; 11 nucleotides match TRBD1. Germline-derived CDR1 and CDR2 are LNHDA and SQIVND (reference sequence). The CDR3 is made up of 13 amino acids. The trim removed 5 bases at V and 7 bases at J, leaving 3 bases unmatched. The CDR3, as DNA: TGTGCCAGTAGTGAGGACAGGGGGCTTGAAGCTTTCTTT. Protein sequence: CASSEDRGLEAFF.

The rearrangement uses TRBV7-8 and TRBJ2-7; 8 bases agree with TRBD2. The germline gives CDR1 SGHVS, CDR2 FQNEAQ. CDR3 length: 17 amino acids. V was clipped by 4 bases and J by 0 bases; unmatched bases: 11. The CDR3 nucleotides are TGTGCCAGCAGCTCAGAATACGGGGGGGCCGGCTCCTACGAGCAGTACTTC. It encodes CASSSEYGGAGSYEQYF.

This chain links TRBV19 with TRBJ1-3; D gene uncertain. V was shortened by 2 bases and J by 0 bases, with 11 bases between the two germline ends. Germline V gene sequence: CDR1 LNHDA, CDR2 SQIVND (reference sequence). The CDR3 sequence is 16 residues long. For the CDR3, the DNA is TGTGCCAGTAGTATACAAGAGGCAGTCTCTGGAAACACCATATATTTT. Its protein is CASSIQEAVSGNTIYF.

The rearrangement links TRBV19 to TRBJ1-1; TRBD1 aligns across 8 bases. Germline lookup yields CDR1 LNHDA and CDR2 SQIVND (reference sequence). The J segment lost 6 bases and the V segment lost 8 bases, leaving 11 bases of the junction unmatched. The CDR3 covers 14 residues. Written as DNA, the CDR3 is TGTGCCAGTCGCACGGACAGGGTCTCTCCTGAAGCTTTCTTT. Amino acids: CASRTDRVSPEAFF.

The chain has TRBV10-3 and TRBJ2-7; 9 bases map to TRBD2. There are 16 residues in the CDR3. Trimming removed 2 bases from V and 2 bases from J; junction bases left unmatched: 7. The germline gives CDR1 ENHRY, CDR2 SYGVKD. The CDR3 reads CAISEAGGAGPYEQYF. Written as DNA, the CDR3 is TGTGCCATCAGTGAGGCGGGGGGGGCGGGGCCCTACGAGCAGTACTTC.

The rearrangement links TRBV18 to TRBJ2-5, with 9 bases aligning to TRBD1. Germline V lookup: CDR1 KGHSH, CDR2 LQKENI. Losses at the gene ends were 5 bases for V and 2 bases for J; bases not matched to a gene: 0. The CDR3 is made up of 13 amino acids. In nucleotides, the CDR3 is TGTGCCAGCTCAGGGACAGGGCAAGAGACCCAGTACTTC. It yields the protein CASSGTGQETQYF.

This chain connects TRBV5-1 to TRBJ2-1; 15 bases are a match to TRBD2. This CDR3 has 16 amino acids. CDR1 SGHRS and CDR2 YFSETQ come from the germline V gene. J was trimmed by 6 bases and V by 5 bases; bases with no gene match: 6. This CDR3 is CASSPGLAGGINEQFF. CDR3 in DNA: TGCGCCAGCAGTCCGGGACTAGCGGGGGGCATCAATGAGCAGTTCTTC. Based on the CDR3 plus reference TRBV5-1 and TRBJ2-1, the full variable domain is KAGVTQTPRYLIKTRGQQVTLSCSPISGHRSVSWYQQTPGQGLQFLFEYFSETQRNKGNFPGRFSGRQFSNSRSEMNVSTLELGDSALYLCASSPGLAGGINEQFFGPGTRLTVL.

The rearrangement uses TRBV3-1 (or the pseudogene TRBV3-2) and TRBJ1-6; no reliable D call. The CDR3 contains 12 residues. Trimming removed 0 bases from V and 6 bases from J, with 0 bases in between. Per the germline V gene, CDR1 is LGHDT and CDR2 is YNNKEL (reference sequence). The CDR3 region is CASSQDNSPLHF. CDR3 sequence (DNA): TGTGCCAGCAGCCAAGATAATTCACCCCTCCACTTT.

The rearrangement uses TRBV3-1 (or the pseudogene TRBV3-2) and TRBJ1-5; possibly TRBD1 for D (5 bases). The CDR3 loop spans 15 amino acids. V lost 0 bases, J lost 7 bases, and 13 bases lay in between. Germline assignment: CDR1 LGHDT and CDR2 YNNKEL (reference sequence). CDR3 in DNA: TGTGCCAGCAGCCAAGATGCAGGGTCTAAGCAGCCCCAGCATTTT. Protein sequence: CASSQDAGSKQPQHF.

This clone appeared once. The chain joins TRBV4-2 to TRBJ2-3; a weak D match, TRBD2 (7 bases). Germline-derived CDR1 and CDR2 are LGHNA and YNFKEQ. This CDR3 has 17 residues. Trimming took 1 base from V and 6 from J, leaving 20 bases between them. The CDR3 region has the DNA TGTGCCAGCAGCCAAGGCTCCCCCCGGGGGGCGGTGGATACGCAGTATTTT. Protein sequence: CASSQGSPRGAVDTQYF.

V is TRBV3-1 (or the pseudogene TRBV3-2) and J is TRBJ1-6; D might be TRBD1 (6 bases). The CDR3 has 16 amino acids. From germline, CDR1 is LGHDT and CDR2 YNNKEL (reference sequence). The V and J ends lost 4 bases and 7 bases respectively, with 17 bases between them. The CDR3: CASSPITGTGNSPLHF. In DNA form, the CDR3 reads TGTGCCAGCAGCCCGATTACAGGGACGGGGAATTCACCCCTCCACTTT.

The DNA of the CDR3 is TGCGCCAGCAGCCTCGACAGGGGGCAGTACAATGAGCAGTTCTTC. Translated, it gives CASSLDRGQYNEQFF. V gene TRBV4-1 combines with J gene TRBJ2-1; 10 bases fit TRBD1. Germline trimming cut 4 bases from V and 4 bases from J; bases unmatched to any gene: 4. The CDR3 is 15 amino acids. Germline values: CDR1 MGHRA, CDR2 YSYEKL.

The chain combines TRBV6-1 with TRBJ1-2, with D possibly being TRBD1 (6 bases). V was cut by 3 bases and J by 8 bases, with 13 bases left in between. Germline-derived CDR1 and CDR2 are MNHNS and SASEGT. The CDR3 length is 13 residues. Written as DNA, the CDR3 is TGTGCCAGCAGTGAGTCAGGGGTCTGGGGCTACACCTTC. Translation gives CASSESGVWGYTF.

The chain is built from TRBV2 and TRBJ1-1, with 10 bases matching TRBD1. There are 14 residues in the CDR3. V dropped 8 bases and J dropped 4; count of bases not matched to a gene: 7. Germline CDR1 SNHLY, CDR2 FYNNEI. The CDR3 sequence is CASLPDRGLTEAFF. Here the CDR3 DNA reads TGTGCCAGCTTACCCGACAGGGGGCTCACTGAAGCTTTCTTT.

V and J are TRBV5-1 and TRBJ1-1, with D possibly being TRBD1 (5 bases). CDR1 is SGHRS and CDR2 is YFSETQ in the germline V gene. CDR3 size: 13 residues. V was clipped by 0 bases and J by 5 bases, with 8 bases between them. The CDR3 region is CASSLAGATEAFF. As DNA, the CDR3 is TGCGCCAGCAGCTTGGCCGGGGCTACTGAAGCTTTCTTT.

The chain is built from TRBV3-1 (or the pseudogene TRBV3-2) and TRBJ1-1; TRBD1 matches 9 bases. Germline assignment: CDR1 LGHDT and CDR2 YNNKEL (reference sequence). The V and J ends lost 6 bases and 9 bases, in that order; junction bases with no gene match: 2. The CDR3 totals 11 residues. The CDR3: CASRGQGQAFF. The CDR3 DNA reads as TGTGCCAGCAGAGGACAGGGGCAAGCTTTCTTT.

This clone has just a few counts. The gene calls are TRBV7-2 and TRBJ2-3; 12 bases map to TRBD2. Per the germline V gene, CDR1 is SGHTA and CDR2 is FQGNSA. V lost 5 bases and J lost 4; bases outside the gene matches: 7. The CDR3 consists of 16 residues. The CDR3 DNA reads as TGTGCCAGCAGCGGACCTAGCGGGGGGGCTTCAGATACGCAGTATTTT. It yields the protein CASSGPSGGASDTQYF.